Listed here are 16 T cell receptor beta chains from one sample, sequenced in a study of response to subunit inactivated influenza vaccine. Each CDR3 protein is one row after TCRdb ran MiXCR on the RT-PCR reads. The table lists roughly 700,000 distinct CDR3 sequences, roughly 13% of them singletons, with 5.5% to 7% in the top ten. This specimen was PBMCs from blood, taken roughly 2 weeks before vaccination. The source of these receptors is a man in his forties or fifties who received an inactivated influenza vaccine.

This clonotype was detected a few times. The chain employs TRBV5-1 and TRBJ2-1; unclear D gene. V was clipped by 2 bases and J by 2 bases, with 5 bases between them. Germline CDR1 and CDR2: SGHRS and YFSETQ. The CDR3 spans 13 residues. CDR3 nucleotide sequence: TGCGCCAGCAGCTTCGAGCCCTACAATGAGCAGTTCTTC. Translating gives CASSFEPYNEQFF.

The rearrangement uses TRBV7-9 and TRBJ2-1; 8 positions match TRBD2. J gave up 6 bases and V 5 bases, and 12 bases lay outside the gene matches. The CDR3 covers 16 residues. Germline-derived CDR1 and CDR2 are SEHNR and FQNEAQ (reference sequence). The CDR3 nucleotides read TGTGCCAGCAGCAACGTAGAAACGGGAGGGCCCAATGAGCAGTTCTTC. The encoded protein is CASSNVETGGPNEQFF. Combining the CDR3 with reference TRBV7-9 and TRBJ2-1 gives the whole variable domain DTGVSQNPRHKITKRGQNVTFRCDPISEHNRLYWYRQTLGQGPEFLTYFQNEAQLEKSRLLSDRFSAERPKGSFSTLEIQRTEQGDSAMYLCASSNVETGGPNEQFFGPGTRLTVL.

The chain is built from TRBV5-1 and TRBJ1-3, with D possibly matching TRBD1 (6 bases). The CDR3 loop spans 15 amino acids. Germline CDR1 is SGHRS and CDR2 is YFSETQ. With 0 bases removed from V and 4 bases from J, the gap between germline ends came to 11 bases. CDR3 region: CASSLGTERGNTIYF. CDR3 in DNA: TGCGCCAGCAGCTTGGGGACAGAAAGAGGAAACACCATATATTTT.

The CDR3 DNA reads TGTGCCAGCAGCCAAGAGCCGGGGCTAGCGGTATCCTACGAGCAGTACTTC. Encoded protein: CASSQEPGLAVSYEQYF. The gene calls are TRBV3-1 and TRBJ2-7; 7 bases fit TRBD2. The CDR3 has 17 residues. After removal of 0 bases from V and 1 base from J, the junction contained 9 bases not matched to a gene. CDR1 is LGHDT, CDR2 YNNKEL, per germline (reference sequence).

This clonotype has more than one count but fewer than ten. The chain is built from TRBV6-2 or TRBV6-3 and TRBJ2-7; D possibly matches TRBD1 or TRBD2 (5 bases each). The germline V and J ends were trimmed by 6 bases and 4 bases, with 13 bases remaining between them. This CDR3 comprises 13 residues. From germline, CDR1 is MNHEY and CDR2 SVGEGT. The CDR3 reads CASSDGAPYEQYF. CDR3 DNA sequence: TGTGCCAGCAGCGACGGGGCCCCATACGAGCAGTACTTC.

The chain joins TRBV30 to TRBJ1-2, with D possibly being TRBD1 (5 bases). This CDR3 comprises 14 residues. CDR1 is GTSNPN, CDR2 SVGIG, per germline (reference sequence). The ends were cut back, 5 bases at V and 7 bases at J, with 20 bases in the middle. CDR3 residues: CAWRIPGLNPGYTF. The CDR3 bases are TGTGCCTGGCGTATACCGGGACTCAACCCTGGCTACACCTTC.

This clonotype was seen more than once but under ten times. The CDR3 DNA reads as TGCAGTGCCCCACAGGGGGCCTACAATGAGCAGTTCTTC. Translated, it gives CSAPQGAYNEQFF. V gene TRBV20-1 combines with J gene TRBJ2-1, with TRBD1 matching 8 bases. Unmatched junction bases numbered 3, after V lost 6 bases and J lost 2 bases. CDR1 and CDR2 from the germline V gene are DFQATT and SNEGSKA (reference sequence). The CDR3 runs 13 residues.

The rearrangement joins TRBV4-2 to TRBJ2-1, with TRBD1 matching over 9 bases. CDR3 length: 14 residues. The V gene's germline CDR1 is LGHNA and CDR2 YNFKEQ. The trim removed 3 bases at V and 5 bases at J, leaving 2 bases unmatched. The CDR3 DNA reads as TGTGCCAGCAGCCAGGGACAGGGCAACAATGAGCAGTTCTTC. This codes for CASSQGQGNNEQFF.

This clonotype has just a few counts. J is TRBJ2-7 and V is TRBV4-3; maybe TRBD2 (7 bases). Germline V gives CDR1 LGHNA, CDR2 YSLEER. CDR3 length: 15 amino acids. Trimming stripped 2 bases from V and 2 bases from J, with 13 bases between. CDR3 nucleotide sequence: TGCGCCAGCAGCCAAAGCTGGGGGGGGCCCTACGAGCAGTACTTC. Its protein is CASSQSWGGPYEQYF.

The chain employs TRBV18 and TRBJ2-3; TRBD2 matches 7 bases. The CDR3 loop spans 16 amino acids. Germline V gene lookup returns CDR1 KGHSH and CDR2 LQKENI. The V and J ends lost 0 bases and 3 bases, in that order; junction bases with no gene match: 6. The DNA for the CDR3 is TGTGCCAGCTCACCACCGACTAGCCTCTCGACAGATACGCAGTATTTT. Residues: CASSPPTSLSTDTQYF.

This clonotype was seen many times. V is TRBV5-6 and J is TRBJ1-3; D gene uncertain. Trimming left V 1 base short and J 4 bases short, with 6 bases between. The CDR3 runs 13 residues. CDR1 and CDR2 (germline): SGHDT, YYEEEE. This CDR3 is CASSLKAGNTIYF. CDR3 coding DNA: TGTGCCAGCAGCTTGAAGGCAGGAAACACCATATATTTT.

This clonotype was counted many times. The chain employs TRBV4-3 and TRBJ2-1; D is undetermined. Germline loops: CDR1 LGHNA, CDR2 YSLEER. The CDR3 totals 16 residues. The V end lost 0 bases, the J end lost 5 bases, and 14 bases lay between the germline ends. The chain's CDR3 is CASSQDSHRANNEQFF. In DNA, the CDR3 is TGCGCCAGCAGCCAAGATTCCCATAGGGCTAACAATGAGCAGTTCTTC.

This clonotype was detected a few times. The chain combines TRBV27 with TRBJ1-2; TRBD1 matches 7 bases. The CDR3 has 15 amino acids. V dropped 2 bases and J dropped 0; count of bases not matched to a gene: 3. Germline V lookup: CDR1 MNHEY, CDR2 SMNVEV (reference sequence). CDR3 residues: CASSLGTAANYGYTF. Here the CDR3 DNA reads TGTGCCAGCAGTTTAGGGACAGCAGCTAACTATGGCTACACCTTC.

J is TRBJ1-2 and V is TRBV12-3 or TRBV12-4; TRBD1 matches 8 bases. The CDR3 runs 14 residues. Trimming at V came to 4 bases and at J to 8 bases, leaving 9 bases not matched to a gene. CDR3 amino acids: CASSWDRSQRGYTF. As DNA, the CDR3 is TGTGCCAGCAGTTGGGACAGGTCGCAGAGGGGCTACACCTTC.

V and J are TRBV20-1 and TRBJ2-5, with TRBD2 identical over 15 bases. V lost 6 bases and J lost 2; bases outside the gene matches: 4. The CDR3 runs 15 residues. The germline CDR1 and CDR2 sequences are DFQATT and SNEGSKA (reference sequence). CDR3 bases: TGCAGTGCCAAAGGGACTAGCGGGGGGCAAGAGACCCAGTACTTC. It yields the protein CSAKGTSGGQETQYF.

This clonotype was seen a handful of times. V and J are TRBV20-1 and TRBJ2-1; possibly TRBD1 for D (6 bases). CDR1 is DFQATT and CDR2 is SNEGSKA in the germline V gene (reference sequence). CDR3 size: 13 residues. V was shortened by 4 bases and J by 4 bases, with 11 bases between the two germline ends. The CDR3 DNA follows: TGCAGTGCTACAGGGGATGCGTACAATGAGCAGTTCTTC. Translating it yields CSATGDAYNEQFF.